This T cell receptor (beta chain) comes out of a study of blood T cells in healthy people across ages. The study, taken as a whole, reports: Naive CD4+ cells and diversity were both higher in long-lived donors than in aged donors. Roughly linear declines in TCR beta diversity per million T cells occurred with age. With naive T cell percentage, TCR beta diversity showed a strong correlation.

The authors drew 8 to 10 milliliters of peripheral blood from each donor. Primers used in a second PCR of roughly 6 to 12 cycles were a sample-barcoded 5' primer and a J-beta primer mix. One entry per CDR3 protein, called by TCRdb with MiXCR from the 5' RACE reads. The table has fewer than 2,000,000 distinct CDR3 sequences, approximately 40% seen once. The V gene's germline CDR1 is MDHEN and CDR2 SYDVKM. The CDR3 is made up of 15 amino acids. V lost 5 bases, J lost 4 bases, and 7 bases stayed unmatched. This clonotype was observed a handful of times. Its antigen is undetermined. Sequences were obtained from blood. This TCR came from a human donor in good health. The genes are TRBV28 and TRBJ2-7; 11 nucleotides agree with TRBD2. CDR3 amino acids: CASSGISGGVYEQYF. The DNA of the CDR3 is TGTGCCAGCAGTGGAATTAGCGGGGGGGTTTACGAGCAGTACTTC. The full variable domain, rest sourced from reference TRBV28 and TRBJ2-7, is DVKVTQSSRYLVKRTGEKVFLECVQDMDHENMFWYRQDPGLGLRLIYFSYDVKMKEKGDIPEGYSVSREKKERFSLILESASTNQTSMYLCASSGISGGVYEQYFGPGTRLTVT.